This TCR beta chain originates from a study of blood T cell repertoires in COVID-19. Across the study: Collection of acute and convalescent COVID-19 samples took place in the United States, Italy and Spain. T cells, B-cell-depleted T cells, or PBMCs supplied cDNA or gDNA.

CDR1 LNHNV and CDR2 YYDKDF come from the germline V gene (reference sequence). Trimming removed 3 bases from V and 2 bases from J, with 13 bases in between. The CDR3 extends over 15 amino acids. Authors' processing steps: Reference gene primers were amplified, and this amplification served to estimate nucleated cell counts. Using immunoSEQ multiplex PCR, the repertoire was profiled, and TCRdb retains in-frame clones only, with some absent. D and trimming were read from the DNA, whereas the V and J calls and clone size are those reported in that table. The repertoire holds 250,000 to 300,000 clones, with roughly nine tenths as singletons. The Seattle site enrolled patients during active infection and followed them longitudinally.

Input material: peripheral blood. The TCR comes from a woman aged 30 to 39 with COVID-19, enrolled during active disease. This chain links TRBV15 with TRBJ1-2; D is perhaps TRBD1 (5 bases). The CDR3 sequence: CATSSRQPLNYGYTF. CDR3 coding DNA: TGTGCCACCAGCAGCCGACAGCCCTTGAACTATGGCTACACCTTC.